This T cell receptor (beta chain) was sequenced during a study of blood T cells in healthy people across ages. Trimming left V 3 bases short and J 5 bases short, with 8 bases between. This CDR3 spans 12 amino acids. Germline V gene sequence: CDR1 DFQATT, CDR2 SNEGSKA (reference sequence). Together with a sample-barcoded 5' primer, a J-beta primer mix was included in a second PCR lasting about 7 to 11 cycles. Using its own MiXCR run on the 5' RACE reads, TCRdb lists one record per CDR3 protein. This table has about 1,500,000 distinct CDR3 sequences, 25% to 30% appearing once. The gene calls are TRBV20-1 and TRBJ2-1, with a possible D match to TRBD2 (5 bases). The source of this sequence is a woman aged 25 to 45 in good health. Sequencing input: blood. The CDR3 DNA sequence: TGCAGTGCTAGTAACGGGGACAATGAGCAGTTCTTC. The encoded protein is CSASNGDNEQFF.